Following are 6 T cell receptor beta chains from one sample sequenced in a study of Ad26.COV2.S vaccination and SARS-CoV-2 variants. The treatment: about 20 received Ad26.COV2.S at low or high dose, single or two shots; 5 received placebo; per-sample allocation not given. Following the first vaccine or placebo injection, samples were taken on day 63. Sequencing was performed with immunoSEQ multiplex PCR; in TCRdb, only in-frame clones are kept and a portion is missing. The table shows around 300,000 clones, with about nine tenths occurring only once. The sequenced sample was peripheral blood, obtained in a trial of Ad26.COV2.S vaccine versus placebo. Source of these receptors: a person between 18 and 60 years old who received the Ad26.COV2.S COVID-19 vaccine or a placebo.

The chain recombines TRBV27 with TRBJ1-5, with D unresolved. There are 14 residues in the CDR3. Per the germline V gene, CDR1 is MNHEY and CDR2 is SMNVEV (reference sequence). Trimming left V 2 bases short and J 7 bases short, with 12 bases between. The CDR3 here is CASSLEGIAQPQHF. The CDR3 coding sequence is TGTGCCAGCAGTTTAGAAGGAATCGCCCAGCCCCAGCATTTT.

This rearrangement joins TRBV6-5 to TRBJ2-3, with 7 positions matching TRBD2. Germline V gene lookup returns CDR1 MNHEY and CDR2 SVGAGI. The CDR3 consists of 13 residues. The CDR3, as DNA: TGTGCTGAGGCGGGAGAAAGCACAGATACGCAGTATTTT. This encodes CAEAGESTDTQYF.

This rearrangement joins TRBV19 to TRBJ1-2; a weak D match, TRBD1 (5 bases). The CDR3 extends over 13 amino acids. The V end was cut by 3 bases, the J end by 0 bases, with 5 bases between. Germline loops: CDR1 LNHDA, CDR2 SQIVND (reference sequence). This CDR3 reads CASSMGPNYGYTF. As DNA, the CDR3 is TGTGCCAGTAGTATGGGACCTAACTATGGCTACACCTTC.

V and J are TRBV7-9 and TRBJ2-7, with no clear D. Germline CDR1 is SEHNR and CDR2 is FQNEAQ (reference sequence). The CDR3 totals 14 residues. V was pared by 2 bases and J by 3 bases, with 11 bases between. This CDR3 is CASSLFTAVYEQYF. The CDR3 DNA is TGTGCCAGCAGCTTATTCACCGCAGTCTACGAGCAGTACTTC.

This chain joins TRBV6-5 and TRBJ2-2, with D uncertain. CDR3 length: 12 residues. Between the trimmed V and J ends, which lost 8 bases and 4 bases, there was a span of 8 bases. Germline V CDR1 and CDR2: MNHEY, SVGAGI. The chain's CDR3 is CASRKTTGELFF. In DNA form, the CDR3 reads TGTGCCAGCCGGAAGACCACCGGGGAGCTGTTTTTT.

This chain joins TRBV3-1 (or the pseudogene TRBV3-2) and TRBJ2-3; 9 positions agree with TRBD2. Germline CDR1 and CDR2: LGHDT and YNNKEL (reference sequence). The CDR3 is 13 residues long. Trimming at V came to 4 bases and at J to 7 bases, leaving 3 bases not matched to a gene. This CDR3 reads CASSPGLANTQYF. For the CDR3, the DNA is TGTGCCAGCAGCCCGGGACTAGCAAATACGCAGTATTTT.